The rows below give T cell receptor beta chains drawn from one sample of a study of shared clonotypes between healthy human individuals. Profiling relied on immunoSEQ multiplex PCR, and the TCRdb table lists in-frame clones only, not all of them. The sample includes roughly 2.4 million clones, more than 90% of them seen just once. The sequenced material came from naive CD4+ T cells sorted from blood. Receptors were obtained from a man aged 18 to 35 in good health. The CDR3 runs from the conserved cysteine through the conserved F or W. The D gene is left open where the match is weak. Not every row has a clone size; where given, it reads once, few, many or a size class.

CDR3 length: 16
D gene: -
clone size: -
J gene: TRBJ2-5
V gene: TRBV28
CDR3 protein: CASSTNHRALQETQYF
CDR3 DNA: TGTGCCAGCAGCACGAACCACAGGGCGTTGCAAGAGACCCAGTACTTC

CDR3 length: 11
D gene: -
clone size: -
J gene: TRBJ1-3
V gene: TRBV29-1
CDR3 protein: CSVVQNGRWDF
CDR3 DNA: TGCAGCGTTGTACAGAACGGGAGGTGGGATTTT

CDR3 length: 13
D gene: -
clone size: -
J gene: TRBJ1-1
V gene: TRBV6-5
CDR3 protein: CASSDGGWTEAFF
CDR3 DNA: TGTGCCAGCAGCGACGGGGGGTGGACTGAAGCTTTCTTT

CDR3 length: 14
D gene: -
clone size: -
J gene: TRBJ2-7
V gene: TRBV7-2
CDR3 protein: CASSLDTATYEQYF
CDR3 DNA: TGTGCCAGCAGCTTAGACACTGCCACCTACGAGCAGTACTTC

CDR3 length: 17
D gene: -
clone size: once
J gene: TRBJ2-3
V gene: TRBV6-1
CDR3 protein: CASSAKWVGLATDTQYF
CDR3 DNA: TGTGCCAGCAGTGCAAAATGGGTCGGGCTGGCGACCGATACGCAGTATTTT

CDR3 length: 16
D gene: -
clone size: -
J gene: TRBJ2-1
V gene: TRBV5-4
CDR3 protein: CASSLALAASYNEQFF
CDR3 DNA: TGTGCCAGCAGCTTGGCCCTGGCGGCTAGCTACAATGAGCAGTTCTTC

CDR3 length: 13
D gene: -
clone size: -
J gene: TRBJ2-7
V gene: TRBV7-9
CDR3 protein: CASGQRYSYEQYF
CDR3 DNA: TGTGCCAGCGGACAGCGTTATTCCTACGAGCAGTACTTC

CDR3 length: 15
D gene: TRBD1
clone size: -
J gene: TRBJ1-2
V gene: TRBV6-6
CDR3 protein: CASSPGTDAPYGYTF
CDR3 DNA: TGTGCCAGCAGTCCCGGGACAGACGCTCCCTATGGCTACACCTTC

CDR3 length: 15
D gene: TRBD1
clone size: -
J gene: TRBJ1-5
V gene: TRBV4-3
CDR3 protein: CASSPDRGINQPQHF
CDR3 DNA: TGCGCCAGCAGCCCGGACAGGGGGATCAATCAGCCCCAGCATTTT

CDR3 length: 16
D gene: TRBD1
clone size: -
J gene: TRBJ1-5
V gene: TRBV5-1
CDR3 protein: CASSLVKETGHQPQHF
CDR3 DNA: TGCGCCAGCAGCTTAGTTAAAGAGACAGGGCATCAGCCCCAGCATTTT

CDR3 length: 16
D gene: TRBD2
clone size: -
J gene: TRBJ2-3
V gene: TRBV30
CDR3 protein: CAWNGGSVAGRDTQYF
CDR3 DNA: TGTGCCTGGAATGGAGGGTCGGTAGCGGGCAGGGATACGCAGTATTTT

CDR3 length: 16
D gene: TRBD2
clone size: -
J gene: TRBJ2-7
V gene: TRBV5-1
CDR3 protein: CASSPLGLAGVGEQYF
CDR3 DNA: TGCGCCAGCAGCCCCCTGGGACTAGCGGGAGTGGGCGAGCAGTACTTC

CDR3 length: 15
D gene: TRBD2
clone size: -
J gene: TRBJ2-1
V gene: TRBV9
CDR3 protein: CASSVELAASNEQFF
CDR3 DNA: TGTGCCAGCAGCGTAGAACTAGCGGCTTCCAATGAGCAGTTCTTC

CDR3 length: 19
D gene: TRBD1
clone size: -
J gene: TRBJ1-4
V gene: TRBV4-1
CDR3 protein: CASSQDSQGTGQAGEKLFF
CDR3 DNA: TGCGCCAGCAGCCAAGATAGTCAAGGAACGGGACAGGCGGGTGAAAAACTGTTTTTT

CDR3 length: 15
D gene: -
clone size: -
J gene: TRBJ1-1
V gene: TRBV7-2
CDR3 protein: CASSLGSPLNTEAFF
CDR3 DNA: TGTGCCAGCAGCTTGGGGAGCCCACTGAACACTGAAGCTTTCTTT

CDR3 length: 15
D gene: TRBD2
clone size: once
J gene: TRBJ2-7
V gene: TRBV19
CDR3 protein: CASSIIAGVRYEQYF
CDR3 DNA: TGTGCCAGTAGTATTATAGCGGGAGTCCGCTACGAGCAGTACTTC

CDR3 length: 12
D gene: -
clone size: -
J gene: TRBJ2-7
V gene: TRBV10-3
CDR3 protein: CAISESFYEQYF
CDR3 DNA: TGTGCCATCAGTGAGTCGTTCTACGAGCAGTACTTC

CDR3 length: 12
D gene: -
clone size: -
J gene: TRBJ2-4
V gene: TRBV29-1
CDR3 protein: CSVLLDVNIQYF
CDR3 DNA: TGCAGCGTCCTTCTAGACGTTAACATTCAGTACTTC

CDR3 length: 13
D gene: -
clone size: -
J gene: TRBJ1-2
V gene: TRBV2
CDR3 protein: CASSVGGVGGYTF
CDR3 DNA: TGTGCCAGCAGTGTAGGTGGGGTGGGTGGCTACACCTTC

CDR3 length: 13
D gene: -
clone size: -
J gene: TRBJ2-5
V gene: TRBV7-7
CDR3 protein: CASSLVSWETQYF
CDR3 DNA: TGTGCTAGCAGCTTAGTTTCGTGGGAGACCCAGTACTTC

CDR3 length: 13
D gene: -
clone size: -
J gene: TRBJ1-6
V gene: TRBV10-3
CDR3 protein: CAISEGMDSPSHF
CDR3 DNA: TGTGCCATCAGTGAGGGGATGGACAGTCCAAGCCACTTT

CDR3 length: 15
D gene: TRBD1
clone size: -
J gene: TRBJ2-3
V gene: TRBV5-1
CDR3 protein: CASSLQGAGTDTQYF
CDR3 DNA: TGCGCCAGCAGCCTACAGGGGGCAGGGACAGATACGCAGTATTTT

CDR3 length: 16
D gene: TRBD2
clone size: -
J gene: TRBJ2-2
V gene: TRBV5-1
CDR3 protein: CASSILAGGGSGELFF
CDR3 DNA: TGCGCCAGCAGCATCCTAGCGGGAGGAGGTTCCGGGGAGCTGTTTTTT

CDR3 length: 17
D gene: TRBD1
clone size: -
J gene: TRBJ1-1
V gene: TRBV5-1
CDR3 protein: CASSLGGTGKYSTEAFF
CDR3 DNA: TGCGCCAGCAGCTTGGGCGGGACAGGGAAGTATTCCACTGAAGCTTTCTTT

CDR3 length: 15
D gene: TRBD2
clone size: -
J gene: TRBJ2-3
V gene: TRBV7-2
CDR3 protein: CASSLELAGGNTQYF
CDR3 DNA: TGTGCCAGCAGCTTAGAACTAGCGGGAGGGAATACGCAGTATTTT

CDR3 length: 18
D gene: TRBD2
clone size: -
J gene: TRBJ2-7
V gene: TRBV10-3
CDR3 protein: CAISEEAIAGRADYEQYF
CDR3 DNA: TGTGCCATCAGTGAGGAGGCCATAGCGGGGCGTGCCGACTACGAGCAGTACTTC

CDR3 length: 16
D gene: TRBD2
clone size: -
J gene: TRBJ2-5
V gene: TRBV9
CDR3 protein: CASSERSGRGEETQYF
CDR3 DNA: TGTGCCAGCAGCGAGAGGTCCGGGAGGGGAGAAGAGACCCAGTACTTC

CDR3 length: 16
D gene: -
clone size: -
J gene: TRBJ1-2
V gene: TRBV14
CDR3 protein: CASSQDLGRGGYGYTF
CDR3 DNA: TGTGCCAGCAGCCAAGATCTCGGGCGGGGAGGCTATGGCTACACCTTC

CDR3 length: 15
D gene: TRBD1
clone size: -
J gene: TRBJ1-3
V gene: TRBV6-5
CDR3 protein: CASRTGTGTGNTIYF
CDR3 DNA: TGTGCCAGCAGAACCGGGACAGGGACTGGAAACACCATATATTTT

CDR3 length: 15
D gene: -
clone size: -
J gene: TRBJ1-1
V gene: TRBV7-9
CDR3 protein: CASSLRGIMNTEAFF
CDR3 DNA: TGTGCCAGCAGCTTGCGGGGTATAATGAACACTGAAGCTTTCTTT

CDR3 length: 15
D gene: TRBD1
clone size: -
J gene: TRBJ2-1
V gene: TRBV7-3
CDR3 protein: CASSFDRGSYNEQFF
CDR3 DNA: TGTGCCAGCAGCTTCGACAGGGGTTCCTACAATGAGCAGTTCTTC

CDR3 length: 15
D gene: TRBD1
clone size: -
J gene: TRBJ1-5
V gene: TRBV5-1
CDR3 protein: CASSSTGGGNQPQHF
CDR3 DNA: TGCGCCAGCAGCTCGACAGGGGGAGGCAATCAGCCCCAGCATTTT

CDR3 length: 16
D gene: -
clone size: -
J gene: TRBJ1-2
V gene: TRBV5-4
CDR3 protein: CASSFVGQSTNYGYTF
CDR3 DNA: TGTGCCAGCAGTTTTGTAGGACAGTCGACTAACTATGGCTACACCTTC

CDR3 length: 19
D gene: TRBD2
clone size: -
J gene: TRBJ2-7
V gene: TRBV23-1
CDR3 protein: CASSQPPGLAGGNSYEQYF
CDR3 DNA: TGCGCCAGCAGTCAACCACCTGGACTAGCGGGAGGCAACTCCTACGAGCAGTACTTC

CDR3 length: 16
D gene: -
clone size: -
J gene: TRBJ2-3
V gene: TRBV5-6
CDR3 protein: CASSLTGTARVNTQYF
CDR3 DNA: TGTGCCAGCAGCCTAACGGGGACTGCGAGGGTAAATACGCAGTATTTT

CDR3 length: 18
D gene: TRBD1
clone size: once
J gene: TRBJ1-5
V gene: TRBV28
CDR3 protein: CASSLSGQGPIYNQPQHF
CDR3 DNA: TGTGCCAGCAGTTTGTCCGGACAGGGACCCATATACAATCAGCCCCAGCATTTT

CDR3 length: 18
D gene: -
clone size: -
J gene: TRBJ2-1
V gene: TRBV19
CDR3 protein: CASRRYAKAKTSYNEQFF
CDR3 DNA: TGTGCCAGTCGGAGGTATGCGAAGGCGAAGACCTCCTACAATGAGCAGTTCTTC

CDR3 length: 14
D gene: TRBD2
clone size: -
J gene: TRBJ2-5
V gene: TRBV5-1
CDR3 protein: CASSPGGAGETQYF
CDR3 DNA: TGCGCCAGCAGCCCCGGGGGGGCAGGGGAGACCCAGTACTTC

CDR3 length: 14
D gene: -
clone size: -
J gene: TRBJ2-4
V gene: TRBV19
CDR3 protein: CASKPTVGVDIQYF
CDR3 DNA: TGTGCCAGTAAACCAACCGTCGGGGTGGACATTCAGTACTTC

CDR3 length: 16
D gene: -
clone size: -
J gene: TRBJ1-5
V gene: TRBV18
CDR3 protein: CASSPSDRAGNQPQHF
CDR3 DNA: TGTGCCAGCTCACCATCGGACCGGGCGGGCAATCAGCCCCAGCATTTT